A selection of T cell receptor beta chains follows, all from one sample in a study of regulatory T cells in long-lasting Graves disease. Each CDR3 protein is one row after TCRdb ran MiXCR on the multiplex PCR reads. The sample has around 500,000 distinct CDR3 sequences, less than 25% seen once; the top ten hold 7.8%. Sequenced here: peripheral blood mononuclear cells (PBMCs), sampled when the disease was refractory, from a patient treated with antithyroid drugs. These receptor sequences come from a female donor with Graves disease. Each CDR3 is given with its conserved first and last residue. Each record gives: CDR3 length, clone size, V gene, D gene, J gene, CDR3 protein, CDR3 DNA. D genes are given only for firm matches. Not all rows give a size; the values are once, few, many and, for expanded clones, a class.

>16|many|TRBV20-1|TRBD2|TRBJ2-5
CSARDRTSGSRETQYF
TGCAGTGCTAGAGATAGGACTAGCGGGAGTAGAGAGACCCAGTACTTC
>15|many|TRBV6-1|TRBD1|TRBJ2-5
CASSEWTGPSETQYF
TGTGCCAGCAGTGAATGGACAGGGCCTTCGGAGACCCAGTACTTC
>14|.|TRBV27|.|TRBJ2-3
CASSRGYSTDTQYF
TGTGCCAGCAGCAGGGGCTATAGCACAGATACGCAGTATTTT
>13|.|TRBV2|TRBD1|TRBJ2-4
CASSEVLPGQGHF
TGTGCCAGCAGTGAAGTTCTTCCGGGACAGGGGCACTTC
>16|few|TRBV18|.|TRBJ2-6
CASSPLTGAGANVLTF
TGTGCCAGCTCACCACTTACAGGCGCTGGGGCCAACGTCCTGACTTTC
>13|few|TRBV29-1|.|TRBJ2-2
CSVASVNTGELFF
TGCAGCGTTGCTAGCGTTAACACCGGGGAGCTGTTTTTT
>15|once|TRBV4-2|.|TRBJ1-4
CASSQSSGGSRELFF
TGTGCCAGCAGCCAATCGTCCGGGGGGAGTAGGGAACTGTTTTTT
>13|many|TRBV20-1|TRBD1|TRBJ2-5
CSASLGQGETQYF
TGCAGTGCTAGTCTGGGACAGGGAGAGACCCAGTACTTC
>12|many|TRBV6-1|.|TRBJ2-5
CASKGLRETQYF
TGTGCCAGCAAAGGTCTCCGGGAGACCCAGTACTTC
>15|few|TRBV27|.|TRBJ2-5
CASSWGWAPQETQYF
TGTGCCAGCAGTTGGGGTTGGGCCCCACAAGAGACCCAGTACTTC
>17|few|TRBV4-1|TRBD1|TRBJ2-4
CAGSQVYRGMAKNIQYF
TGCGCCGGCAGCCAAGTCTACAGGGGTATGGCCAAAAACATTCAGTACTTC
>12|few|TRBV27|.|TRBJ2-7
CASSLVGGTPGF
TGTGCCAGCAGTTTAGTCGGCGGGACTCCCGGATTC
>15|.|TRBV6-5|TRBD1|TRBJ2-3
CASSWTGDRTDTQYF
TGTGCCAGCAGTTGGACAGGGGATCGCACAGATACGCAGTATTTT
>14|.|TRBV24-1|.|TRBJ2-7
CATSDTWNPYEQYF
TGTGCCACCAGTGATACCTGGAACCCCTACGAGCAGTACTTC
>14|.|TRBV7-3|TRBD1|TRBJ2-7
CASSFGQGSNEQYF
TGTGCCAGCAGCTTCGGACAGGGTAGTAACGAGCAGTACTTC
>15|many|TRBV2|.|TRBJ1-2
CASSDLRAGLGGYTF
TGTGCCAGCAGTGACCTGCGGGCAGGGCTGGGCGGCTACACCTTC
>16|many|TRBV5-1|TRBD1|TRBJ1-1
CASSLREGTENTEAFF
TGCGCCAGCAGCTTGCGCGAGGGGACAGAGAACACTGAAGCTTTCTTT
>14|many|TRBV20-1|TRBD1|TRBJ2-7
CSARGTGVSYEQYF
TGCAGTGCTAGAGGGACAGGGGTTTCCTACGAGCAGTACTTC
>14|.|TRBV7-3|.|TRBJ1-4
CASSLRGVNEKLFF
TGTGCCAGCAGCTTACGGGGAGTTAATGAAAAACTGTTTTTT